This T cell receptor beta chain was captured in a study of T-cell reconstitution after alpha-beta-depleted transplantation in children. Study-level findings and limits: Expanded graft clones numbering several hundred reportedly gave rise to alpha-beta T cells about two months after transplant. At one year after transplant, newly produced T cells mostly accounted for T-cell counts and diversity. Surviving recipient T cells and thymic progenitors underlay high day-60 TCRbeta diversity in some patients.

Concerning this clonotype itself: As yet, its antigen is unknown.

V was pared by 0 bases and J by 9 bases, with 21 bases between. The CDR3 contains 17 residues. Unique molecular identifiers were built into the TCRbeta library. Each CDR3 protein is one row after TCRdb ran MiXCR on the PCR reads. The table has roughly 310,000 distinct CDR3 sequences, over 20% seen once. The receptor's source is a male patient younger than 18 who had a stem cell transplant for acute lymphoblastic leukemia, so the T cells may come from the graft donor. The input for sequencing was PBMCs, mostly from graft donor cells, taken 180 days after TCRalphabeta/CD19-depleted stem cell transplant. This chain connects TRBV6-7 to TRBJ2-1; the D gene is possibly TRBD2 (5 bases). TRBV6-7 is an open reading frame, and its role is uncertain. In nucleotides, the CDR3 is TGTGCCAGCAGTTACTCGGATTGGGCTAGTGGAGGTGGTGAGCAGTTCTTC. It yields the protein CASSYSDWASGGGEQFF.